Presented here are 25 T cell receptor beta chains from one specimen sequenced in a study of T cells in Graves' hyperthyroidism and ophthalmopathy. It was RNA transcripts that yielded the amplified TCR beta CDR3 regions. HTBI primers drove first-round RT-PCR of the TCR CDR3. MiXCR, run by TCRdb on the multiplex PCR reads, gives a single entry per CDR3 protein. The data show 500,000 to 800,000 distinct CDR3 sequences, roughly 46% seen once. The sequenced material came from peripheral blood or thyroid tissue (not recorded which). All receptors derive from an adult man with Graves' disease, either hyperthyroidism or ophthalmopathy (not recorded which).

The chain has TRBV6-6 and TRBJ1-1, with D hard to call. Trimming shortened V by 2 bases and J by 7 bases, and 11 bases separated the two germline ends. CDR3 length: 13 residues. CDR1 is MNHNY, CDR2 SVGAGI, per germline (reference sequence). The CDR3 region is CASSYLGYSEAFF. For the CDR3, the DNA is TGTGCCAGCAGTTACCTGGGTTACAGTGAAGCTTTCTTT.

This clonotype was counted ten times or more. This CDR3 reads CAISESTGNQPQHF. CDR3 DNA: TGTGCCATCAGTGAGTCAACAGGCAATCAGCCCCAGCATTTT. The chain joins TRBV10-3 to TRBJ1-5; no clear D. V dropped 0 bases and J dropped 2 bases, with 5 bases sitting between them. The V gene's germline CDR1 is ENHRY and CDR2 SYGVKD. The CDR3 runs 14 residues.

The V call is TRBV6-1, the J call TRBJ1-6, with unresolved D. CDR3 length equals 14 residues. With 3 bases removed from V and 5 bases from J, the gap between germline ends came to 8 bases. Germline V gene lookup returns CDR1 MNHNS and CDR2 SASEGT. CDR3 protein: CASSDGGNNSPLHF. Written as DNA, the CDR3 is TGTGCCAGCAGTGACGGTGGGAATAATTCACCCCTCCACTTT.

The V and J genes are TRBV6-1 and TRBJ1-1, with TRBD1 matching over 9 bases. Trimming at V came to 5 bases and at J to 4 bases, leaving 5 bases not matched to a gene. CDR1 is MNHNS, CDR2 SASEGT, per germline. The CDR3 covers 14 residues. CDR3 sequence reads: CASSSDRGFTEAFF. CDR3 DNA: TGTGCCAGCAGTTCGGACAGGGGATTCACTGAAGCTTTCTTT.

This clonotype has at least ten counts. The genes are TRBV29-1 and TRBJ2-7; TRBD1 matches at 7 bases. V lost 6 bases to trimming and J lost 5 bases; unmatched junction nucleotides: 10. Germline V gene data show CDR1 as SQVTM and CDR2 as ANQGSEA. The CDR3 contains 13 residues. For the CDR3, the DNA is TGCAGCGTGGGGGCCGCAGGGGGACACGAGCAGTACTTC. Translated, it gives CSVGAAGGHEQYF.

Ten or more counts support this clonotype. This chain uses TRBV7-9 with TRBJ1-1; tentatively, D is TRBD1 (5 bases). Germline assignment: CDR1 SEHNR and CDR2 FQNEAQ (reference sequence). Trimming removed 4 bases at V and 0 bases at J, with 12 bases between. CDR3 length: 15 amino acids. The CDR3 protein is CASSSGTVMNTEAFF. The DNA for the CDR3 is TGTGCCAGCAGCTCGGGGACGGTCATGAACACTGAAGCTTTCTTT.

In this sample, this clonotype turned up a few times. The gene calls are TRBV7-8 and TRBJ1-6; D unresolved. CDR1 SGHVS and CDR2 FQNEAQ come from the germline V gene. The CDR3 extends over 17 amino acids. V was pared by 4 bases and J by 4 bases, with 17 bases between. CDR3 DNA: TGTGCCAGCAGCTCCCGGTTCGGGGAATTTTATAATTCACCCCTCCACTTT. Its protein product is CASSSRFGEFYNSPLHF. The entire variable domain, with the rest obtained from reference TRBV7-8 and TRBJ1-6, is as follows: GAGVSQSPRYKVAKRGQDVALRCDPISGHVSLFWYQQALGQGPEFLTYFQNEAQLDKSGLPSDRFFAERPEGSVSTLKIQRTQQEDSAVYLCASSSRFGEFYNSPLHFGNGTRLTVT.

The chain recombines TRBV20-1 with TRBJ2-7, with D possibly TRBD1 on 6 matching bases. This CDR3 region has 15 residues. Germline assignment: CDR1 DFQATT and CDR2 SNEGSKA (reference sequence). Trimming removed 0 bases from V and 6 bases from J, with 18 bases in between. The CDR3 loop is CSARDPRGGSREQYF. CDR3 nucleotides: TGCAGTGCTAGAGATCCGAGAGGGGGTTCACGCGAGCAGTACTTC.

The V gene is TRBV20-1, the J gene TRBJ1-2; TRBD1 aligns across 9 bases. This CDR3 has 13 amino acids. The germline V gene has CDR1 DFQATT and CDR2 SNEGSKA (reference sequence). The J segment lost 4 bases and the V segment lost 5 bases, leaving 5 bases of the junction unmatched. CDR3 sequence (DNA): TGCAGTGCTTTTACGACAGGGGGCTATGGCTACACCTTC. Protein sequence: CSAFTTGGYGYTF.

The chain combines TRBV2 with TRBJ1-3; a weak D match, TRBD1 (6 bases). CDR1 and CDR2 (germline): SNHLY, FYNNEI. This CDR3 is built from 15 residues. With 7 bases removed from V and 0 bases from J, the gap between germline ends came to 13 bases. The CDR3 bases are TGTGCCAGCACCCGGGACACTTACTCTGGAAACACCATATATTTT. This codes for CASTRDTYSGNTIYF.

This sequence joins TRBV20-1 and TRBJ2-7; 11 bases map to TRBD2. The CDR3 extends over 14 amino acids. Losses at the gene ends were 4 bases for V and 2 bases for J; bases not matched to a gene: 4. Per germline, CDR1 DFQATT and CDR2 SNEGSKA (reference sequence). CDR3 DNA: TGCAGTGCTATGGGACTAGCGGTAACCTACGAGCAGTACTTC. It encodes CSAMGLAVTYEQYF.

This sequence joins TRBV6-2 or TRBV6-3 and TRBJ2-5, with 14 bases that match TRBD2. V trimming: 6 bases; J trimming: 5 bases; junction bases outside the gene matches: 11. Per the germline V gene, CDR1 is MNHEY and CDR2 is SVGEGT. This CDR3 has 17 residues. DNA for the CDR3: TGTGCCAGCAGACGCTCGGGACTAGCGGGAGATGGTGAGACCCAGTACTTC. Protein product: CASRRSGLAGDGETQYF.

The chain employs TRBV20-1 and TRBJ2-7; 12 positions agree with TRBD2. This CDR3 spans 15 amino acids. Germline CDR1 DFQATT, CDR2 SNEGSKA (reference sequence). V lost 5 bases, J lost 0 bases, and 5 bases stayed unmatched. The CDR3, as DNA: TGCAGTGCTTTACTAGCGGGGGGCGCCTCCTACGAGCAGTACTTC. Protein sequence: CSALLAGGASYEQYF.

The chain is built from TRBV2 and TRBJ1-5, with 9 bases lining up with TRBD1. This CDR3 has 15 residues. Trimming cost V 2 bases and J 5 bases; bases outside gene matches: 4. Germline-derived CDR1 and CDR2 are SNHLY and FYNNEI. The CDR3 sequence: CASSERTGVDQPQHF. The DNA for the CDR3 is TGTGCCAGCAGTGAAAGGACAGGGGTCGATCAGCCCCAGCATTTT. Using reference TRBV2 and TRBJ1-5 for the parts outside the CDR3, the full variable domain is EPEVTQTPSHQVTQMGQEVILRCVPISNHLYFYWYRQILGQKVEFLVSFYNNEISEKSEIFDDQFSVERPDGSNFTLKIRSTKLEDSAMYFCASSERTGVDQPQHFGDGTRLSIL.

This clonotype was observed many times. Sequence at one end of the junction differs from germline and may be a read error. The chain uses TRBV7-3 and TRBJ2-2; D unclear. The germline V gene has CDR1 SGHTA and CDR2 FQGTGA. CDR3 length: 14 amino acids. The CDR3 is CASSLTGNAGELFF. The CDR3, as DNA: TGTGCCAGCAGCTTAACAGGGAACGCCGGGGAGCTGTTTTTT.

This rearrangement joins TRBV15 to TRBJ1-1, with 7 positions matching TRBD1. This CDR3 region has 16 residues. The ends lost 3 bases at V and 6 bases at J; junction bases unmatched: 13. The germline V gene encodes CDR1 LNHNV and CDR2 YYDKDF (reference sequence). CDR3 in DNA: TGTGCCACCAGCAGGGGGGACAGCCCTGTAAAAGCTGAAGCTTTCTTT. Protein product: CATSRGDSPVKAEAFF.

Details on this clonotype: A much more abundant neighbour one base away suggests this may be a read error. This chain uses TRBV5-1 with TRBJ1-2, with D possibly matching TRBD1 (5 bases). Per germline, CDR1 SGHRS and CDR2 YFSETQ. Trimming took 4 bases from V and 4 from J, leaving 17 bases between them. The CDR3 consists of 15 residues. The DNA for the CDR3 is TGCGCCAGCAGCCAAGATGACAGCCGGTCCTATGGCTACACCTTC. Protein: CASSQDDSRSYGYTF.

This chain uses TRBV29-1 with TRBJ1-1; D perhaps matches TRBD1 (5 bases). Germline V lookup: CDR1 SQVTM, CDR2 ANQGSEA. CDR3 length: 13 residues. The V end lost 3 bases, the J end lost 3 bases, and 11 bases lay between the germline ends. CDR3 amino acids: CSVEGGKDTEAFF. DNA for the CDR3: TGCAGCGTTGAGGGGGGGAAGGACACTGAAGCTTTCTTT.

This clonotype was observed a few times. This chain joins TRBV2 and TRBJ1-5; D gene ambiguous. CDR1 and CDR2 from the germline V gene are SNHLY and FYNNEI. This CDR3 has 12 amino acids. V lost 1 base and J lost 13, with 11 bases in between. This CDR3 is CASSEVSPPQHF. The CDR3 DNA follows: TGTGCCAGCAGTGAAGTGAGCCCCCCTCAGCATTTT.

The V gene is TRBV7-9, the J gene TRBJ2-5; TRBD2 is a possible D gene (6 bases). V gave up 1 base and J gave up 9 bases, with 18 bases separating them. Germline CDR1 reads SEHNR; CDR2 reads FQNEAQ (reference sequence). The CDR3 loop spans 15 amino acids. CDR3 sequence: CASSLGSGESQPQYF. CDR3 nucleotides: TGTGCCAGCAGCTTAGGGTCGGGGGAAAGTCAGCCCCAGTACTTC.

In DNA, the CDR3 is TGCAGCTTAGCTGGGCAGGGTGATGGCTACACCTTC. This codes for CSLAGQGDGYTF. V and J are TRBV29-1 and TRBJ1-2, with D possibly TRBD1 on 5 matching bases. The CDR3 has 12 amino acids. The germline V and J ends were trimmed by 8 bases and 6 bases, with 16 bases remaining between them. CDR1 SQVTM and CDR2 ANQGSEA come from the germline V gene.

V gene TRBV20-1 combines with J gene TRBJ1-2, with TRBD1 matching over 10 bases. This CDR3 comprises 14 residues. The V gene end was trimmed by 7 bases and the J gene end by 4 bases; junction bases not matched to a gene: 9. Germline V gene sequence: CDR1 DFQATT, CDR2 SNEGSKA (reference sequence). The CDR3 region is CSVPGTGEGYGYTF. As DNA, the CDR3 is TGCAGTGTCCCCGGGACAGGGGAAGGCTATGGCTACACCTTC.

This clonotype was observed at least ten times. This sequence joins TRBV29-1 and TRBJ1-1, with TRBD1 matching over 7 bases. The CDR3 has 13 amino acids. V trimming: 6 bases; J trimming: 11 bases; junction bases outside the gene matches: 15. The germline gives CDR1 SQVTM, CDR2 ANQGSEA. Here the CDR3 DNA reads TGCAGCGTGACCGTTAAACAGGGGACCTCGGCTTTCTTT. This codes for CSVTVKQGTSAFF.

The chain joins TRBV7-2 to TRBJ1-5; no definite D call. This CDR3 is built from 13 residues. Trimming took off 2 bases at V and 7 bases at J, with 9 bases between the two ends. Germline lookup yields CDR1 SGHTA and CDR2 FQGNSA. The chain's CDR3 is CASSLNQEQPQHF. CDR3 coding DNA: TGTGCCAGCAGCTTAAATCAGGAGCAGCCCCAGCATTTT.

CDR3 loop: CAISDEGARGIVGELFF. The CDR3 DNA sequence: TGTGCCATCAGTGATGAGGGTGCCAGGGGGATCGTCGGGGAGCTGTTTTTT. The chain uses TRBV10-3 and TRBJ2-2; TRBD1 aligns across 7 bases. CDR3 size: 17 residues. Unmatched junction bases numbered 14, after V lost 3 bases and J lost 7 bases. Per germline, CDR1 ENHRY and CDR2 SYGVKD.